This TCR beta chain was found in a study of blood T cell repertoires in COVID-19. The protocol was immunoSEQ multiplex PCR, while the TCRdb copy is restricted to in-frame clones and leaves out a portion. Seen here are some 290,000 clones, about 90% observed once, and the top ten hold 11%. The sample holds one count of this clone. J lost 8 bases, V lost 5 bases, and 13 bases had no gene match. Germline CDR1 reads PRHDT; CDR2 reads FYEKMQ (reference sequence). The CDR3 runs to 15 residues. The sequence derives from a woman aged 25 to 39 with COVID-19, enrolled during active disease. The sequencing sample was made of peripheral blood. The rearrangement links TRBV13 to TRBJ1-2; 8 bases match TRBD1. The chain's CDR3 is CASSKSDRAIGGYTF. DNA of the CDR3: TGTGCCAGCAGCAAATCGGACAGGGCGATTGGGGGCTACACCTTC. Based on the CDR3 plus reference TRBV13 and TRBJ1-2, the full variable domain is AAGVIQSPRHLIKEKRETATLKCYPIPRHDTVYWYQQGPGQDPQFLISFYEKMQSDKGSIPDRFSAQQFSDYHSELNMSSLELGDSALYFCASSKSDRAIGGYTFGSGTRLTVV.